This T cell receptor beta chain was profiled in a study of spatial heterogeneity in lung cancer. TCRdb reprocessed the 5' RACE reads via MiXCR and lists one record per CDR3 protein. Of 110,000 or so distinct CDR3 sequences listed, about a tenth are singletons. This clonotype came up many times. The germline CDR1 and CDR2 sequences are SGHAT and FQNNGV. This CDR3 comprises 17 residues. The trim removed 0 bases at V and 7 bases at J, leaving 7 bases unmatched. Sample time point: blood at routine non-recurrence follow-up after resection. This chain links TRBV11-2 with TRBJ2-7, with 15 bases aligning to TRBD2. The clonotype was recovered from a female donor with early-stage non-small cell lung cancer. The input for sequencing was PBMCs, taken at follow-up. CDR3 loop: CASSLELGLAGGGEQYF. DNA of the CDR3: TGTGCCAGCAGCTTAGAGCTGGGACTAGCGGGAGGCGGGGAGCAGTACTTC.